These 3 T cell receptor beta chains originate from one sample sequenced in a study of OX40 agonist ivuxolimab in advanced cancers. TCRdb's copy holds only in-frame clones and misses some; the assay was immunoSEQ multiplex PCR. The sample has more than 70,000 clones, around 89% seen once. Sequencing used CD4+ or CD8+ T cells sorted from blood, obtained in a trial of the OX40 agonist ivuxolimab. The receptors derive from an adult with an advanced solid tumor such as melanoma, head and neck, liver or kidney cancer.

The genes are TRBV5-4 and TRBJ1-1; unclear D gene. Germline CDR1 and CDR2: SGHNT and YYREEE (reference sequence). V shed 3 bases and J shed 3 bases, with 6 bases lying between them. This CDR3 has 12 residues. CDR3 region: CASSSAYTEAFF. Written as DNA, the CDR3 is TGTGCCAGCAGCTCCGCCTACACTGAAGCTTTCTTT.

This clone was seen once. One end of the junction fails to match germline, which may point to a read error. V is TRBV7-7 and J is TRBJ2-7, with 8 bases that match TRBD2. This CDR3 region has 14 residues. Germline V lookup: CDR1 SSHAT, CDR2 FNYEAQ (reference sequence). Written as DNA, the CDR3 is TGTGCTAGCAGAAACGGGACTAGGTCCTACGAGCAGTACTTC. Protein: CASRNGTRSYEQYF.

The chain employs TRBV10-3 and TRBJ2-3; 11 bases match TRBD2. This CDR3 has 18 residues. Germline CDR1 is ENHRY and CDR2 is SYGVKD. Germline trimming cut 7 bases from V and 0 bases from J; bases unmatched to any gene: 12. CDR3 residues: CAINRGLAGGGSTDTQYF. The CDR3 nucleotides are TGTGCCATCAATCGGGGGCTAGCGGGGGGCGGTAGCACAGATACGCAGTATTTT.